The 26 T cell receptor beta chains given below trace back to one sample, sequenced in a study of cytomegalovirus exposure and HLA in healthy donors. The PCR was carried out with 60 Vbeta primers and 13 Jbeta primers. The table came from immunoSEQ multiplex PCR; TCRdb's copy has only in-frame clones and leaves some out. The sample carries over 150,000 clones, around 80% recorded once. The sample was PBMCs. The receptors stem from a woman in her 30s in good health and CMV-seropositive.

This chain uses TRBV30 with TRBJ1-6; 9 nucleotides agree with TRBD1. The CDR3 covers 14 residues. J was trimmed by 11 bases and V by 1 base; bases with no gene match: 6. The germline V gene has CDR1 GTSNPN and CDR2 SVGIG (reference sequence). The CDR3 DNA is TGTGCCTGGAGTGAAGGGACAGGGATAGCACCCCTCCACTTT. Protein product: CAWSEGTGIAPLHF.

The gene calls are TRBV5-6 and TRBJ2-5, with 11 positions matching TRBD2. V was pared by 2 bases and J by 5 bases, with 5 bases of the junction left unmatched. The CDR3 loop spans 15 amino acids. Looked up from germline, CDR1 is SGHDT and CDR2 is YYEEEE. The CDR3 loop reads CASSLSGTSGETQYF. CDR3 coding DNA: TGTGCCAGCAGCTTATCTGGGACTAGCGGCGAGACCCAGTACTTC.

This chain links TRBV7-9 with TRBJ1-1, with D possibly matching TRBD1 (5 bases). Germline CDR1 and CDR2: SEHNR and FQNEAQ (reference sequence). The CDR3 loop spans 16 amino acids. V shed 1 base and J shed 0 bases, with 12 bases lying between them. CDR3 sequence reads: CASSLGGARLNTEAFF. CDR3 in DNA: TGTGCCAGCAGCTTAGGCGGGGCCAGGCTGAACACTGAAGCTTTCTTT.

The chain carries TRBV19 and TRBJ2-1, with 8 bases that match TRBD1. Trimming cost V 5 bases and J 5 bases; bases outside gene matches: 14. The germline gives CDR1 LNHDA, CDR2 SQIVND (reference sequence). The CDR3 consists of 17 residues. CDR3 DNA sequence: TGTGCCAGTAGTTCCCTACGACAGGGGACCAGGGACAATGAGCAGTTCTTC. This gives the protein CASSSLRQGTRDNEQFF.

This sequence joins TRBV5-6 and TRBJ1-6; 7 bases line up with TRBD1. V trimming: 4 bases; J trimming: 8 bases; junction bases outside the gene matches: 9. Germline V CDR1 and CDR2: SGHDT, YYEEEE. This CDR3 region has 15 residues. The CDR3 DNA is TGTGCCAGCAGCCGCGCCGGGACAGCTTATTCACCCCTCCACTTT. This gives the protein CASSRAGTAYSPLHF. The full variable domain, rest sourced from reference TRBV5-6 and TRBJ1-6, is DAGVTQSPTHLIKTRGQQVTLRCSPKSGHDTVSWYQQALGQGPQFIFQYYEEEERQRGNFPDRFSGHQFPNYSSELNVNALLLGDSALYLCASSRAGTAYSPLHFGNGTRLTVT.

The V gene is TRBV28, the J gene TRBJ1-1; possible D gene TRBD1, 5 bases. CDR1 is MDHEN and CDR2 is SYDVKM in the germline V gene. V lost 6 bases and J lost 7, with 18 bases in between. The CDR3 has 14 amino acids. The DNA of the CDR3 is TGTGCCAGCAGCTTTCTTTCCCCGGGACTTGAAGCTTTCTTT. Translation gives CASSFLSPGLEAFF.

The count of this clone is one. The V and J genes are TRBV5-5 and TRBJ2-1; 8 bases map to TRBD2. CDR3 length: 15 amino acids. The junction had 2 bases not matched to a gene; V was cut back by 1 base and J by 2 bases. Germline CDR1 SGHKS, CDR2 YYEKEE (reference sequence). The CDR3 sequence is CASSLWRGAYNEQFF. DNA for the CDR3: TGTGCCAGCAGCTTGTGGCGGGGGGCCTACAATGAGCAGTTCTTC. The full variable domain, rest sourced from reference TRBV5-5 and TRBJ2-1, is DAGVTQSPTHLIKTRGQQVTLRCSPISGHKSVSWYQQVLGQGPQFIFQYYEKEERGRGNFPDRFSARQFPNYSSELNVNALLLGDSALYLCASSLWRGAYNEQFFGPGTRLTVL.

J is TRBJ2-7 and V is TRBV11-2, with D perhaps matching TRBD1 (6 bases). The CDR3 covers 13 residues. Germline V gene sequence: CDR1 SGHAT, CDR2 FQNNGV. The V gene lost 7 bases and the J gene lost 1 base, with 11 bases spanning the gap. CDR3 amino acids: CASTLTGSYEQYF. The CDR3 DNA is TGTGCCAGCACATTAACAGGGTCCTACGAGCAGTACTTC.

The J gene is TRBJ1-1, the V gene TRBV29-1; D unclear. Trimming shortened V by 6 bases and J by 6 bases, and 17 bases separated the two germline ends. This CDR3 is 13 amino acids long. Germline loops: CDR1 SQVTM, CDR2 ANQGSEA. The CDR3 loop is CSVKDTKVSEAFF. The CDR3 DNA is TGCAGCGTGAAAGACACGAAGGTCTCTGAAGCTTTCTTT. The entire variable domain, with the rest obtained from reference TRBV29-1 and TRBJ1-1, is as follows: SAVISQKPSRDICQRGTSLTIQCQVDSQVTMMFWYRQQPGQSLTLIATANQGSEATYESGFVIDKFPISRPNLTFSTLTVSNMSPEDSSIYLCSVKDTKVSEAFFGQGTRLTVV.

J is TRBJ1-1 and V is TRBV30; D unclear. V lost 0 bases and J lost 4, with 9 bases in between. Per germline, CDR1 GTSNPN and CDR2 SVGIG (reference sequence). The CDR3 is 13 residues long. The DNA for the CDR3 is TGTGCCTGGAGTGTAAGAGGTGTCACTGAAGCTTTCTTT. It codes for CAWSVRGVTEAFF.

CDR3 sequence reads: CASRLNRGYGYTF. DNA of the CDR3: TGTGCCAGCAGACTAAACAGGGGCTATGGCTACACCTTC. The chain is built from TRBV6-5 and TRBJ1-2; 7 nucleotides agree with TRBD1. CDR1 is MNHEY and CDR2 is SVGAGI in the germline V gene. The J segment lost 4 bases and the V segment lost 6 bases, leaving 5 bases of the junction unmatched. The CDR3 extends over 13 amino acids.

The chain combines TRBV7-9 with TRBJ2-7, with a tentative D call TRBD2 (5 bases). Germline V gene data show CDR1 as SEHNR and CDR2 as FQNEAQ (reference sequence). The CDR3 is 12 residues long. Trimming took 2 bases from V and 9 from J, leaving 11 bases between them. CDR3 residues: CASSLLPAGQYF. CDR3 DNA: TGTGCCAGCAGCTTACTACCGGCGGGGCAGTACTTC.

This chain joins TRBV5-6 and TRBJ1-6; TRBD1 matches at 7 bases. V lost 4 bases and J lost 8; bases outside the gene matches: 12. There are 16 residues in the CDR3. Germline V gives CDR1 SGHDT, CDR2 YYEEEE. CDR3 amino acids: CASSRRTGAVDSPLHF. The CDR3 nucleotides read TGTGCCAGCAGCAGAAGGACAGGCGCCGTTGATTCACCCCTCCACTTT.

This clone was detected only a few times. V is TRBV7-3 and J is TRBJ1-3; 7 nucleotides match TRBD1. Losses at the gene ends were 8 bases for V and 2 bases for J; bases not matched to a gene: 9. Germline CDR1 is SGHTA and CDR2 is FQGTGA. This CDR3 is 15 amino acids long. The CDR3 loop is CASGIQGGPGNTIYF. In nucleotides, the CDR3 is TGTGCCAGCGGTATCCAGGGGGGCCCTGGAAACACCATATATTTT.

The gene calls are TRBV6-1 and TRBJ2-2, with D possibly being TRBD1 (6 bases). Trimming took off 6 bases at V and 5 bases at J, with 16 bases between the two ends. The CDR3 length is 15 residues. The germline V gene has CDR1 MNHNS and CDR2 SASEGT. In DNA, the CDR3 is TGTGCCAGCAGCCAACCTGGACAGCTGACCGGGGAGCTGTTTTTT. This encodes CASSQPGQLTGELFF.

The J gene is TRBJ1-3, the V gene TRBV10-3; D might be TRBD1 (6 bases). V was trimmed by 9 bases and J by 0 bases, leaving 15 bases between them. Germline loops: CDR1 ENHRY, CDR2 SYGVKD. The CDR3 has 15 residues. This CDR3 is CAIRPGHTSGNTIYF. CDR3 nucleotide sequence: TGTGCCATTCGTCCGGGACATACCTCTGGAAACACCATATATTTT.

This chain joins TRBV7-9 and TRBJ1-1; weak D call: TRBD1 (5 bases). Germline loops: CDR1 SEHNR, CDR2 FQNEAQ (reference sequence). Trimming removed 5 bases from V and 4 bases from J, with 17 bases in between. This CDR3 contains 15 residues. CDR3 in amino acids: CASSMPRERSTEAFF. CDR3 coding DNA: TGTGCCAGCAGCATGCCCAGGGAAAGGAGCACTGAAGCTTTCTTT.

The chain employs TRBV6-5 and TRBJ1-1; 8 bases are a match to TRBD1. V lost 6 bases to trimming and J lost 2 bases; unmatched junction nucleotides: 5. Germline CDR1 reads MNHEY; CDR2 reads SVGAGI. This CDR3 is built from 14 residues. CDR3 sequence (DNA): TGTGCCAGCAGGTTGGACAGGGAAAACACTGAAGCTTTCTTT. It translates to CASRLDRENTEAFF.

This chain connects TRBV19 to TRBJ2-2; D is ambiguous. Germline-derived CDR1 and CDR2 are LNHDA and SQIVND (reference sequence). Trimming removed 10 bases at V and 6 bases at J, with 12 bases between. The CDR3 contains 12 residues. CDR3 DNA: TGTGCCACCCGCTTTACGGCCGGGGAGCTGTTTTTT. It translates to CATRFTAGELFF. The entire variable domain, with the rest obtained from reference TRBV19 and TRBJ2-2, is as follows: DGGITQSPKYLFRKEGQNVTLSCEQNLNHDAMYWYRQDPGQGLRLIYYSQIVNDFQKGDIAEGYSVSREKKESFPLTVTSAQKNPTAFYLCATRFTAGELFFGEGSRLTVL.

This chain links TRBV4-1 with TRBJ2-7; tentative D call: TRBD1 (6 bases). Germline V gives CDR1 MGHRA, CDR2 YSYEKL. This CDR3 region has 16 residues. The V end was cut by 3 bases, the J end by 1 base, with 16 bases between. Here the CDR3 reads CASSHPFKDSSYEQYF. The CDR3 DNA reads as TGCGCCAGCAGCCACCCCTTTAAGGACAGTTCCTACGAGCAGTACTTC.

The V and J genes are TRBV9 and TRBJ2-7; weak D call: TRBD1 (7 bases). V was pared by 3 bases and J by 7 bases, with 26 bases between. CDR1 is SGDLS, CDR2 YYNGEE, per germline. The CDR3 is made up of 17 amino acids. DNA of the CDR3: TGTGCCAGCAGCGCCTGGGTGACGACAGGGCCGGGGAGGGAGCAGTACTTC. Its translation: CASSAWVTTGPGREQYF.

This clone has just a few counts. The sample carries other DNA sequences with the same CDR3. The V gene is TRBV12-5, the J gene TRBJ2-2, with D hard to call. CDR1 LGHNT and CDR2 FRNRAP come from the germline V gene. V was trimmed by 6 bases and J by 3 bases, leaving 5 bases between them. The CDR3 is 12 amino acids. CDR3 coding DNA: TGTGCTAGTGGCCGTGACACCGGGGAGCTGTTTTTT. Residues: CASGRDTGELFF.

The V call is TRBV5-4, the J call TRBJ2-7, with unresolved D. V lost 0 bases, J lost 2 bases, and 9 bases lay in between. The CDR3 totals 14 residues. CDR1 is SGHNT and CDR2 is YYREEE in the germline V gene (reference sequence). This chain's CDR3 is CASSLGGRTYEQYF. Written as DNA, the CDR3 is TGTGCCAGCAGCTTGGGCGGCAGAACCTACGAGCAGTACTTC.

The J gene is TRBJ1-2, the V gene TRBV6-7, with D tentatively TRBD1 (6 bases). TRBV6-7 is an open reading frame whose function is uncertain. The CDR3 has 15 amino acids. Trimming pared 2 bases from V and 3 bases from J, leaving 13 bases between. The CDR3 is CASSYPGGGYYGYTF. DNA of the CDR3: TGTGCCAGCAGTTACCCGGGGGGGGGCTACTATGGCTACACCTTC.

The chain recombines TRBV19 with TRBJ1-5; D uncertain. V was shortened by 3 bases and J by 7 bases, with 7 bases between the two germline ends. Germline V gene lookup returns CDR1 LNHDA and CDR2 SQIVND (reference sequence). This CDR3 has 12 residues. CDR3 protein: CASSIRWQPQHF. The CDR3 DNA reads TGTGCCAGTAGTATTCGGTGGCAGCCCCAGCATTTT.

CDR3 in amino acids: CASSPGFSYEQYF. CDR3 DNA sequence: TGTGCCAGCAGCCCAGGATTTTCCTACGAGCAGTACTTC. The chain employs TRBV7-3 and TRBJ2-7; D is ambiguous. The CDR3 runs to 13 residues. Between the trimmed V and J ends, which lost 5 bases and 1 base, there was a span of 9 bases. Germline assignment: CDR1 SGHTA and CDR2 FQGTGA.